A selection of T cell receptor beta chains follows, all from one sample in a study of cytomegalovirus exposure and HLA in healthy donors. Measured with immunoSEQ multiplex PCR; TCRdb has only the in-frame clones, and not every one. In the table there are 180,000 or so clones, over 60% of which are singletons. The sequencing input was PBMCs. The receptors originated from a man in his forties in good health and CMV-seropositive. The CDR3 runs from the conserved cysteine through the conserved F or W. The D gene is left open where the match is weak.

>TRBD2|TRBV6-5|16|TRBJ2-1
TGTGCCAGCAGTTACGGGGCTAGCGGGGGGGCAACACAGCAGTTCTTC
CASSYGASGGATQQFF
>-|TRBV27|13|TRBJ1-5
TGTGCCAGCAGTTTCAGGACTGACCAGCCCCAGCATTTT
CASSFRTDQPQHF
>-|TRBV5-6|15|TRBJ2-5
TGTGCCAGCAGTCAGGCGAGTATGGGCCAAGAGACCCAGTACTTC
CASSQASMGQETQYF
>-|TRBV6-5|14|TRBJ1-3
TGTGCCAGCAGTACAGGCTTATCTGGAAACACCATATATTTT
CASSTGLSGNTIYF
>-|TRBV7-7|13|TRBJ2-2
TGTGCCAGCAGCGTTAGAAGCACCGGGGAGCTGTTTTTC
CASSVRSTGELFF
>TRBD1|TRBV12-5|16|TRBJ2-5
TGTGCTAGTGGTGCTGGGACAGGGGGTCGGCAAGAGACCCAGTACTTC
CASGAGTGGRQETQYF
>TRBD1|TRBV18|16|TRBJ2-3
TGTGCCAGCTCACCCGGACAGGGGGGAGGCACAGATACGCAGTATTTT
CASSPGQGGGTDTQYF
>TRBD2|TRBV18|15|TRBJ2-1
TGTGCCAGCTCACCGGGACTAGCGGGGAACAATGAGCAGTTCTTC
CASSPGLAGNNEQFF
>-|TRBV6-1|15|TRBJ2-3
TGTGCCAGCAGTGGGAAGGGGACTGGGACAGATACGCAGTATTTT
CASSGKGTGTDTQYF
>-|TRBV5-1|15|TRBJ2-6
TGCGCCAGCAGCTTGGGCGGGTCTGGGGCCAACGTCCTGACTTTC
CASSLGGSGANVLTF